The subject of this entry is one T cell receptor beta chain. Trimming took off 2 bases at V and 0 bases at J, with 8 bases between the two ends. Germline V gene sequence: CDR1 ENHRY, CDR2 SYGVKD. The CDR3 has 15 amino acids. These data come from a study of blood T cell repertoires in COVID-19. As for the study in general: Researchers got acute and convalescent COVID-19 samples from the United States, Italy and Spain. In each case, the material was cDNA or gDNA derived from T cells, B-cell-depleted T cells, or PBMCs.

In the original workflow: Estimation of nucleated cell counts relied on the amplification of reference gene primers. TCRdb's copy holds only in-frame clones and misses some; the assay was immunoSEQ multiplex PCR. The DNA was the basis for D and trimming; V, J and clone size are from that table. In the table there are 80,000 to 100,000 clones, 86% of which are singletons. The receptor's source is a woman of 80 years or more with acute or convalescent COVID-19. The sequencing input was peripheral blood. The rearrangement joins TRBV10-3 to TRBJ1-5; D call uncertain. In DNA, the CDR3 is TGTGCCATCAGTGAGGGTCAGTATAGCAATCAGCCCCAGCATTTT. Protein product: CAISEGQYSNQPQHF.